The rows below give T cell receptor beta chains drawn from one sample of a study of shared clonotypes between healthy human individuals. Some clones are missing from TCRdb's copy, which holds only in-frame ones; the method was immunoSEQ multiplex PCR. Counted here are about 2 million clones, roughly 95% occurring once; the ten biggest clones make up under 1.5%. Sample: naive CD8+ T cells sorted from blood. The receptor set was obtained from a man younger than 30 in good health. CDR3s include the opening cysteine and the closing phenylalanine or tryptophan. D genes are given only for firm matches. The size field is filled for only some rows; it gives once, few, many or a size class.

abundance	j_gene	v_gene	len	d_gene	CDR3aa	CDR3nt
NA	TRBJ2-7	TRBV30	13	NA	CAWSWGTIYEQYF	TGTGCCTGGAGTTGGGGTACTATATACGAGCAGTACTTC
NA	TRBJ2-7	TRBV19	13	NA	CASSPGVPYEQYF	TGTGCCAGTAGTCCCGGCGTGCCCTACGAGCAGTACTTC
once	TRBJ1-1	TRBV4-3	15	TRBD1	CASSHGQGGGTEAFF	TGCGCCAGCAGCCACGGACAGGGAGGAGGCACTGAAGCTTTCTTT
NA	TRBJ2-7	TRBV11-2	14	NA	CASSLWEGNNEQYF	TGTGCCAGCAGCTTGTGGGAAGGGAACAACGAGCAGTACTTC
NA	TRBJ1-6	TRBV4-1	14	NA	CASSQEELNSPLHF	TGCGCCAGCAGCCAAGAAGAACTTAATTCACCCCTCCACTTT
NA	TRBJ1-1	TRBV11-2	12	NA	CASSPGGTEAFF	TGTGCCAGCAGCCCCGGAGGGACAGAAGCTTTCTTT
NA	TRBJ1-4	TRBV18	18	TRBD1	CASSPSTGGLGTNEKLFF	TGTGCCAGCTCACCGTCTACAGGGGGCCTCGGAACTAATGAAAAACTGTTTTTT
NA	TRBJ2-7	TRBV10-1	14	NA	CASSEVAEAYEQYF	TGCGCCAGCAGTGAGGTCGCAGAAGCCTACGAGCAGTACTTC
NA	TRBJ1-1	TRBV6-6	12	NA	CASSYLGSEPIF	TGTGCCAGCAGTTACCTTGGCTCTGAGCCCATCTTT
NA	TRBJ1-6	TRBV28	14	NA	CASSLDGLNSPLHF	TGTGCCAGCAGCCTTGACGGATTAAATTCACCCCTCCACTTT
few	TRBJ2-7	TRBV5-6	14	TRBD1	CASSFGTGVYEQYF	TGTGCCAGCAGCTTCGGGACAGGGGTATACGAGCAGTACTTC
NA	TRBJ2-1	TRBV6-5	11	NA	CASRLHDEQFF	TGTGCCAGCAGGCTCCATGATGAGCAGTTCTTC
once	TRBJ2-7	TRBV4-3	14	NA	CASSPGTNPYEQYF	TGCGCCAGCAGCCCCGGGACGAATCCCTACGAGCAGTACTTC
NA	TRBJ2-7	TRBV6-1	15	TRBD2	CASSEWSSGAYEQYF	TGTGCCAGCAGTGAATGGAGTAGCGGGGCCTACGAGCAGTACTTC
NA	TRBJ2-1	TRBV27	14	NA	CASSLGRGDHEQFF	TGTGCCAGCAGTTTAGGCAGGGGAGATCATGAGCAGTTCTTC
NA	TRBJ1-5	TRBV6-1	14	TRBD1	CASSAGGVWQPQHF	TGTGCCAGCAGTGCAGGGGGCGTGTGGCAGCCCCAGCATTTT
NA	TRBJ2-5	TRBV10-3	11	NA	CAISDQETQYF	TGTGCCATCAGCGACCAGGAGACCCAGTACTTC
NA	TRBJ1-2	TRBV27	13	NA	CASSFRGAEGYTF	TGTGCCAGCAGTTTCCGGGGGGCGGAGGGCTACACCTTC
NA	TRBJ2-7	TRBV5-5	12	NA	CASSLMEDEQYF	TGTGCCAGCAGCCTGATGGAAGACGAGCAGTACTTC
NA	TRBJ2-1	TRBV5-4	17	TRBD2	CASRTSGSVSSYNEQFF	TGTGCCAGCCGGACTAGCGGGTCTGTAAGCTCCTACAATGAGCAGTTCTTC
NA	TRBJ2-5	TRBV6-1	13	NA	CASKRDNQETQYF	TGTGCCAGCAAGAGGGACAACCAAGAGACCCAGTACTTC
NA	TRBJ1-1	TRBV25-1	14	NA	CASSEPGWNTEAFF	TGTGCCAGCAGTGAGCCAGGCTGGAACACTGAAGCTTTCTTT
NA	TRBJ2-2	TRBV7-8	13	NA	CASSLLASGELFF	TGTGCCAGCAGCTTACTAGCGTCCGGGGAGCTGTTTTTT
once	TRBJ2-3	TRBV6-5	14	NA	CASSYEDNTDTQYF	TGTGCCAGCAGTTACGAGGACAACACAGATACGCAGTATTTT
few	TRBJ1-2	TRBV2	14	NA	CASSVSGNHYGYTF	TGTGCCAGCAGTGTTTCAGGGAACCACTATGGCTACACCTTC
NA	TRBJ2-1	TRBV27	16	TRBD2	CASSQTSGGSYNEQFF	TGTGCCAGCAGTCAAACTAGCGGGGGCTCCTACAATGAGCAGTTCTTC
NA	TRBJ2-7	TRBV7-2	14	TRBD2	CASSAVTSTYEQYF	TGTGCCAGCAGCGCCGTGACTAGCACCTACGAGCAGTACTTC
once	TRBJ1-1	TRBV29-1	15	TRBD1	CSVEAATGLNTEAFF	TGCAGCGTTGAAGCTGCGACAGGGCTGAACACTGAAGCTTTCTTT
NA	TRBJ2-1	TRBV4-2	16	TRBD2	CASSPEASGGRNEQFF	TGTGCCAGCAGCCCGGAGGCTAGCGGGGGGCGCAATGAGCAGTTCTTC
NA	TRBJ2-7	TRBV13	14	TRBD1	CASSSWTGSYEQYF	TGTGCCAGCAGCTCTTGGACAGGGAGTTACGAGCAGTACTTC
once	TRBJ2-5	TRBV5-6	13	NA	CASSLNSGETQYF	TGTGCCAGCAGCTTAAACAGCGGAGAGACCCAGTACTTC
NA	TRBJ2-1	TRBV29-1	14	TRBD2	CSSWTSGVYNEQFF	TGCAGCTCATGGACTAGCGGGGTCTACAATGAGCAGTTCTTC
once	TRBJ2-3	TRBV6-4	15	TRBD2	CASSRLAGGTDTQYF	TGTGCCAGCAGTAGACTAGCGGGGGGCACAGATACGCAGTATTTT
NA	TRBJ2-1	TRBV11-3	14	NA	CASSSGSSYNEQFF	TGTGCCAGCAGCTCGGGGAGCTCCTACAATGAGCAGTTCTTC
NA	TRBJ2-1	TRBV5-1	16	NA	CASGPITAYPGNEQFF	TGCGCCAGCGGACCGATCACGGCGTATCCGGGTAATGAGCAGTTCTTC
NA	TRBJ2-1	TRBV27	17	TRBD1	CASSLSQGRPGYNEQFF	TGTGCCAGCAGTTTATCACAGGGGCGCCCGGGGTACAATGAGCAGTTCTTC
NA	TRBJ2-1	TRBV13	16	TRBD1	CASSFITGASYNEQFF	TGTGCCAGCAGCTTCATCACAGGGGCGTCCTACAATGAGCAGTTCTTC
NA	TRBJ2-7	TRBV27	16	TRBD2	CASTSGLAGAGYEQYF	TGTGCCAGCACCTCGGGACTAGCGGGAGCCGGCTACGAGCAGTACTTC
NA	TRBJ2-7	TRBV5-4	15	NA	CASSLEQAAPNEQYF	TGTGCCAGCAGCTTGGAACAGGCCGCTCCCAACGAGCAGTACTTC
NA	TRBJ2-2	TRBV27	13	NA	CASSLGVTGELFF	TGTGCCAGCAGTTTAGGGGTAACCGGGGAGCTGTTTTTT
few	TRBJ2-7	TRBV28	13	TRBD1	CATEGAATYEQYF	TGTGCCACAGAGGGGGCGGCGACCTACGAGCAGTACTTC
NA	TRBJ2-3	TRBV2	13	NA	CANNGQFTDTQYF	TGTGCCAACAACGGACAGTTCACAGATACGCAGTATTTT
NA	TRBJ1-2	TRBV5-4	17	NA	CASSLDGLVTGQYGYTF	TGTGCCAGCAGCTTGGATGGATTAGTAACGGGGCAGTATGGCTACACCTTC
NA	TRBJ2-7	TRBV5-4	13	NA	CASSFRGSYEQYF	TGTGCCAGCAGCTTTAGGGGTTCCTACGAGCAGTACTTC
NA	TRBJ2-5	TRBV28	14	NA	CASSFRAYQETQYF	TGTGCCAGCAGTTTTCGGGCGTACCAAGAGACCCAGTACTTC
NA	TRBJ2-7	TRBV5-1	14	NA	CASSTFASSYEQYF	TGCGCCAGCAGTACTTTCGCAAGCTCCTACGAGCAGTACTTC
NA	TRBJ2-2	TRBV6-5	16	TRBD1	CASRYPDRAVAGELFF	TGTGCCAGCAGATACCCGGACAGGGCGGTCGCCGGGGAGCTGTTTTTT
NA	TRBJ2-5	TRBV30	13	TRBD2	CAWSVGGEETQYF	TGTGCCTGGAGTGTTGGGGGGGAAGAGACCCAGTACTTC
NA	TRBJ2-2	TRBV29-1	13	NA	CSVYREGTGELFF	TGCAGCGTCTACAGGGAGGGTACCGGGGAGCTGTTTTTT
NA	TRBJ2-7	TRBV10-3	12	NA	CAIAPLAGEQYF	TGTGCCATCGCGCCACTGGCCGGGGAGCAGTACTTC
NA	TRBJ2-2	TRBV6-1	14	NA	CASSEGWNTGELFF	TGTGCCAGCAGTGAGGGCTGGAACACCGGGGAGCTGTTTTTT
NA	TRBJ2-3	TRBV10-1	14	NA	CASSPEDATDTQYF	TGCGCCAGCAGTCCGGAGGATGCCACAGATACGCAGTATTTT
NA	TRBJ2-5	TRBV18	16	TRBD1	CASSHPETGGIETQYF	TGTGCCAGCTCACACCCCGAGACAGGGGGTATCGAGACCCAGTACTTC
once	TRBJ2-1	TRBV4-3	16	TRBD1	CASSQSAEGAGNEQFF	TGCGCCAGCAGCCAGTCAGCCGAGGGGGCGGGCAATGAGCAGTTCTTC